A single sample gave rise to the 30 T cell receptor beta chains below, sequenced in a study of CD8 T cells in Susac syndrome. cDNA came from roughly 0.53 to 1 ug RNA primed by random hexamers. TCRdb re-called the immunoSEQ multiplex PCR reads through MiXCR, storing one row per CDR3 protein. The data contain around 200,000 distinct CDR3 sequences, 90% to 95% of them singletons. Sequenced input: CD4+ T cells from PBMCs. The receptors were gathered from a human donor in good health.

CDR3 DNA sequence: TGCAGCGTTGTGTTGCAGGGTTTCTCCTACGAGCAGTACTTC. This translates into CSVVLQGFSYEQYF. The chain recombines TRBV29-1 with TRBJ2-7; weak D call: TRBD1 (5 bases). CDR3 length: 14 residues. Germline V CDR1 and CDR2: SQVTM, ANQGSEA. V was cut by 4 bases and J by 0 bases, with 13 bases left in between.

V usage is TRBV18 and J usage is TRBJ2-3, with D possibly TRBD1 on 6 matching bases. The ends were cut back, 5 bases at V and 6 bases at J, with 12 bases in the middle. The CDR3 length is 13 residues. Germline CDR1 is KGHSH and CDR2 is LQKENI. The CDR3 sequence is CASSTGSGDTQYF. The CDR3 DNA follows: TGTGCCAGCTCAACAGGGTCAGGGGATACGCAGTATTTT.

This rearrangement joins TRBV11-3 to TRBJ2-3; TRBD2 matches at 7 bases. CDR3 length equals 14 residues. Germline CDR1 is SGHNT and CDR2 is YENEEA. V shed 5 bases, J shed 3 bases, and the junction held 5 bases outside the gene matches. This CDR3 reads CASSIQRGTDTQYF. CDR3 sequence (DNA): TGTGCCAGCAGCATCCAGCGGGGAACAGATACGCAGTATTTT.

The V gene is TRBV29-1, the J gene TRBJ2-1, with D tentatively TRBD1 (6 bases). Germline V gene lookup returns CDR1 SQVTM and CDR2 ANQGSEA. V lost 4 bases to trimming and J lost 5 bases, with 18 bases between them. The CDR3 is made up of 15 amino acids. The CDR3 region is CSVVTDGTKDNEQFF. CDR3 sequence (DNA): TGCAGCGTTGTAACCGATGGGACAAAGGACAATGAGCAGTTCTTC.

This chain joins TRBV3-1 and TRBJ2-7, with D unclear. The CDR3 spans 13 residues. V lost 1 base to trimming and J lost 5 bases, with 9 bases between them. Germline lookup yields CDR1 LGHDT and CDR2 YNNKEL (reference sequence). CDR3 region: CASSQGQEDEQYV. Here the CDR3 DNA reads TGTGCCAGCAGCCAAGGCCAAGAGGACGAGCAGTACGTC.

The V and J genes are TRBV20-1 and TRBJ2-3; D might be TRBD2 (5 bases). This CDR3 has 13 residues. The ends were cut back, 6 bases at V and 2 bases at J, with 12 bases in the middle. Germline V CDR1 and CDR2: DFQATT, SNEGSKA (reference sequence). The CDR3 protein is CSAPDYTTDTQYF. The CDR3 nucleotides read TGCAGTGCCCCAGACTATACCACAGATACGCAGTATTTT.

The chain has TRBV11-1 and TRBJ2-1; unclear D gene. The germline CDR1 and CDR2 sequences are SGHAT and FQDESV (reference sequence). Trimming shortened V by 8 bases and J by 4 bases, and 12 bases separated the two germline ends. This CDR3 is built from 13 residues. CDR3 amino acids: CASEIDFYNEQFF. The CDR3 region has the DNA TGTGCCAGCGAAATCGACTTTTACAATGAGCAGTTCTTC.

CDR3: CASALGQLLGEQFF. CDR3 DNA: TGTGCCAGCGCCCTTGGACAGCTACTAGGGGAGCAGTTCTTC. This chain joins TRBV11-2 and TRBJ2-1; the D gene is possibly TRBD1 (6 bases). Germline CDR1 is SGHAT and CDR2 is FQNNGV. The germline V and J ends were trimmed by 8 bases and 10 bases, with 21 bases remaining between them. This CDR3 region has 14 residues.

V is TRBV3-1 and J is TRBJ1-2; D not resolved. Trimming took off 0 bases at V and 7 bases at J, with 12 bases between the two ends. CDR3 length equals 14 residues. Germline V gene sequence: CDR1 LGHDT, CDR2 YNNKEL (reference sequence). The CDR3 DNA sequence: TGTGCCAGCAGCCAAGATTGGGCGGGTGGTGGCTACACCTTC. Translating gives CASSQDWAGGGYTF.

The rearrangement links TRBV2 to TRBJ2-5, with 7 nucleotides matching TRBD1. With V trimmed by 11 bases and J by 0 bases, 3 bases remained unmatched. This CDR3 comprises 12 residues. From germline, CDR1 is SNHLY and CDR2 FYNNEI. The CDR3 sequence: CAGTEYQETQYF. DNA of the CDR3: TGTGCCGGGACAGAGTACCAAGAGACCCAGTACTTC. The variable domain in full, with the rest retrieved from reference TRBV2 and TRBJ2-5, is EPEVTQTPSHQVTQMGQEVILRCVPISNHLYFYWYRQILGQKVEFLVSFYNNEISEKSEIFDDQFSVERPDGSNFTLKIRSTKLEDSAMYFCAGTEYQETQYFGPGTRLLVL.

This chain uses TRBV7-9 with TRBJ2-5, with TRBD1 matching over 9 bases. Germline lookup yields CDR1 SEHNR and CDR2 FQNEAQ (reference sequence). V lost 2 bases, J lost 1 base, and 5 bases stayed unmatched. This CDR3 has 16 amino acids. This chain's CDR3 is CASSLKGDRAQETQYF. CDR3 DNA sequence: TGTGCCAGCAGCTTAAAGGGGGACAGGGCCCAAGAGACCCAGTACTTC.

CDR3 sequence: CASSFFPSTQYF. CDR3 bases: TGTGCCAGCAGTTTCTTCCCCAGTACGCAGTATTTT. The chain combines TRBV12-3 or TRBV12-4 with TRBJ2-3; D ambiguous. Trimming pared 3 bases from V and 8 bases from J, leaving 9 bases between. This CDR3 is built from 12 residues.

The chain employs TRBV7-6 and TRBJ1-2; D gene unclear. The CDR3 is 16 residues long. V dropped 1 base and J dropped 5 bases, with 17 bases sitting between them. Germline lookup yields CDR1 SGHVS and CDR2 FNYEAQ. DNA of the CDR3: TGTGCCAGCAGCTTAGGTGGAGGGAGACCTGGGTATGGCTACACCTTC. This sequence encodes CASSLGGGRPGYGYTF.

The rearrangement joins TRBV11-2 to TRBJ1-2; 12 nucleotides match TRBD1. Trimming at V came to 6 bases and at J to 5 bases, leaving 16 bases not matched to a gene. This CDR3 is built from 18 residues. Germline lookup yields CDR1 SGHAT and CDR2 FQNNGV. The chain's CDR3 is CASRPIRDRGPLGYGYTF. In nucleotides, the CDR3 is TGTGCCAGCAGGCCGATCCGGGACAGGGGGCCCCTGGGGTATGGCTACACCTTC.

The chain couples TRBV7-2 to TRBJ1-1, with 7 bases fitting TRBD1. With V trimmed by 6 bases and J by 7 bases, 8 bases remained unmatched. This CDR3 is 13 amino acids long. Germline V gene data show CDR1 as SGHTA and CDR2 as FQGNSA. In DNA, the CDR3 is TGTGCCAGCAGTCGGGACAGACCATTTGAAGCTTTCTTT. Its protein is CASSRDRPFEAFF.

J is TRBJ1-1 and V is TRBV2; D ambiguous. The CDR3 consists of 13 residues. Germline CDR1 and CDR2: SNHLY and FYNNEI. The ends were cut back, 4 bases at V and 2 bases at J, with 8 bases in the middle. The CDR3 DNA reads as TGTGCCAGCAGTGTACAGCCTAACACTGAAGCTTTCTTT. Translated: CASSVQPNTEAFF.

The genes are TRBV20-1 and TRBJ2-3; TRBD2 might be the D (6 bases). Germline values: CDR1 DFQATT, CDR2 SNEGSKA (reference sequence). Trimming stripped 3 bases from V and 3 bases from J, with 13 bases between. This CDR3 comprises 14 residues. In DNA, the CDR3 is TGCAGTGCTAGGGAGGGAGGTGGGACAGATACGCAGTATTTT. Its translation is CSAREGGGTDTQYF.

In DNA form, the CDR3 reads TGCAGTGCCCGCCTAGCGGGGGGTCTCAATGAGCAGTTCTTC. Translating it yields CSARLAGGLNEQFF. This rearrangement joins TRBV20-1 to TRBJ2-1; 11 positions match TRBD2. This CDR3 region has 14 residues. J was trimmed by 6 bases and V by 6 bases; bases with no gene match: 7. Germline CDR1 DFQATT, CDR2 SNEGSKA (reference sequence).

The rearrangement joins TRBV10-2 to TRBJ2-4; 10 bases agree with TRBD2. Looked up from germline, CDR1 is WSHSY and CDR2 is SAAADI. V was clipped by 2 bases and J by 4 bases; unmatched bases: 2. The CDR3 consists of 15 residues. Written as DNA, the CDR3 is TGCGCCAGCAGTGAGCCAGCGGGGGGGAAAAACATTCAGTACTTC. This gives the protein CASSEPAGGKNIQYF.

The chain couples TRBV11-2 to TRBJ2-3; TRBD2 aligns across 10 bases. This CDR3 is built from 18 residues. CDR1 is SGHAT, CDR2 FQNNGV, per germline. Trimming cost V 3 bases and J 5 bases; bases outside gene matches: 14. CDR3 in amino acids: CASSFGTGTSGNVDTQYF. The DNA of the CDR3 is TGTGCCAGCAGCTTCGGCACGGGAACTAGCGGGAACGTAGATACGCAGTATTTT.

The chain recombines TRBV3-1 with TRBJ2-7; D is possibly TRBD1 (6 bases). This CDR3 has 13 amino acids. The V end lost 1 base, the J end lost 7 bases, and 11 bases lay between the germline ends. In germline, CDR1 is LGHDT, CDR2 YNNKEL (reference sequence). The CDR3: CASSQVDRGEQYV. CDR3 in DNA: TGTGCCAGCAGCCAAGTGGACAGAGGAGAGCAGTACGTC.

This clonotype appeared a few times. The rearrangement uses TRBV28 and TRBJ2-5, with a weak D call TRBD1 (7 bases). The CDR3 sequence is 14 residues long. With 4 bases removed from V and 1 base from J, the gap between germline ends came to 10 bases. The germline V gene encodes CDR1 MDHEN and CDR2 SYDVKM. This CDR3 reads CASSSQGGQETQYF. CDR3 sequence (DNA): TGTGCCAGCAGTTCTCAGGGGGGCCAAGAGACCCAGTACTTC.

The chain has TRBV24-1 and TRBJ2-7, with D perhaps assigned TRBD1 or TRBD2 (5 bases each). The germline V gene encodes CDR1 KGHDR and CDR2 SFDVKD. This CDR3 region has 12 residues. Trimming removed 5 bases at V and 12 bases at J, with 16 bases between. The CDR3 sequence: CATSGYRDQRYV. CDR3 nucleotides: TGTGCCACCAGTGGCTACCGGGACCAGCGGTACGTC.

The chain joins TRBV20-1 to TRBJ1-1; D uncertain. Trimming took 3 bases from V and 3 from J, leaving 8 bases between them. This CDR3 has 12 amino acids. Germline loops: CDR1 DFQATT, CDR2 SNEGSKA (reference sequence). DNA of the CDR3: TGCAGTGCTAGGAGGAGGGACACTGAAGCTTTCTTT. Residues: CSARRRDTEAFF.

CDR3 amino acids: CSAFRVGYGYTF. In DNA, the CDR3 is TGCAGTGCTTTCAGGGTGGGCTATGGCTACACCTTC. This rearrangement joins TRBV20-1 to TRBJ1-2; the D gene is possibly TRBD1 (5 bases). This CDR3 comprises 12 residues. V was trimmed by 5 bases and J by 4 bases, leaving 11 bases between them. The germline V gene encodes CDR1 DFQATT and CDR2 SNEGSKA (reference sequence).

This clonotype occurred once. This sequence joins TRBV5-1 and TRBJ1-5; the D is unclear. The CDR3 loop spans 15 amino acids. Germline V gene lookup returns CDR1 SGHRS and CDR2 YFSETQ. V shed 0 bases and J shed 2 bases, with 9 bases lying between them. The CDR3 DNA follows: TGCGCCAGCAGCTTGGATCCGGAGGGCAATCAGCCCCAGCATTTT. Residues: CASSLDPEGNQPQHF.

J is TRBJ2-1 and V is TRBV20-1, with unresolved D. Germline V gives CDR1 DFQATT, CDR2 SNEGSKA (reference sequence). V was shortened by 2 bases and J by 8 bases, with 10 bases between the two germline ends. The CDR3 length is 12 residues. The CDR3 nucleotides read TGCAGTGCTAGAAGGGCAGGAGATGAGCAGTTCTTC. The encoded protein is CSARRAGDEQFF.

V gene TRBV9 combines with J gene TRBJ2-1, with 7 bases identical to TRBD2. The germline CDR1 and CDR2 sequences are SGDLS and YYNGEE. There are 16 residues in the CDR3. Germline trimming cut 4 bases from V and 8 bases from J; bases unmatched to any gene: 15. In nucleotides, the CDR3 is TGTGCCAGCAGCACCTCCGGGACTAATCCCTCCCATGAGCAGTTCTTC. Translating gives CASSTSGTNPSHEQFF.

The CDR3 region has the DNA TGTGCCTGGACCCCCCCTGGAGTTTCTCAGCCCCAGCATTTT. Its translation is CAWTPPGVSQPQHF. The rearrangement joins TRBV30 to TRBJ1-5; D is unclear. Trimming cost V 4 bases and J 6 bases, with 16 bases left between them. The germline gives CDR1 GTSNPN, CDR2 SVGIG (reference sequence). The CDR3 length is 14 residues.

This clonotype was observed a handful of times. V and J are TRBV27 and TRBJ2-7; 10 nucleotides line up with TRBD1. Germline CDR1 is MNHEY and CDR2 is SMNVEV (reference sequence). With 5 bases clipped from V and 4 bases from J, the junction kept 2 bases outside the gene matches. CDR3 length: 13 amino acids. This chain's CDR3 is CASSRDRGYEQYV. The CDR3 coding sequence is TGTGCCAGCAGTAGGGACAGGGGTTACGAGCAGTACGTC.